This is a list of T cell receptor beta chains from one sample in a study of T cell repertoires in cytomegalovirus infection. TCRdb reprocessed the reads with MiXCR, giving one entry per CDR3 protein. The sample holds about 100,000 distinct CDR3 sequences, 23% seen once. Sample: CD8+ T cells from PBMCs. These receptors all stem from a human donor in good health (CMV status not recorded). Some clones in this sample may be carry-over from other donors' samples. Both conserved end residues are part of each CDR3. D genes are given only for firm matches. A clone size is listed for some rows: how often the clone was seen (once, few, many), or a class if it is expanded.

cdr3_length	clone_size	v_call	j_call	d_call	cdr3_aa	cdr3_nt
12	NA	TRBV24-1	TRBJ1-2	NA	CATSDPGRGYTF	TGTGCCACCAGTGATCCAGGGCGTGGCTACACCTTC
16	NA	TRBV14	TRBJ2-7	NA	CASSPDYLQPFYEQYF	TGTGCCAGCAGCCCCGACTACCTCCAACCTTTCTACGAGCAGTACTTC
18	many	TRBV6-5	TRBJ2-1	TRBD2	CASSHSGSGRTIYNEQFF	TGTGCCAGCAGTCACTCGGGTAGCGGGAGGACAATCTACAATGAGCAGTTCTTC
15	few	TRBV11-2	TRBJ2-1	TRBD1	CASSRRWDRDNEQFF	TGTGCCAGCAGCCGACGATGGGACAGAGACAATGAGCAGTTCTTC
14	many	TRBV7-6	TRBJ2-7	TRBD1	CASSLGDRNDEQYF	TGTGCCAGCAGCTTAGGGGACAGGAACGACGAGCAGTACTTC
13	few	TRBV7-2	TRBJ2-7	NA	CASKGDTSYEQYF	TGTGCCAGCAAGGGGGACACCTCCTACGAGCAGTACTTC
12	many	TRBV10-3	TRBJ2-1	NA	CAISDGTNEQFF	TGTGCCATCAGTGACGGGACCAATGAGCAGTTCTTC
14	NA	TRBV20-1	TRBJ2-3	NA	CSARAQGSTDTQYF	TGCAGTGCTAGAGCCCAGGGAAGCACAGATACGCAGTATTTT
14	NA	TRBV11-1	TRBJ2-7	TRBD2	CASTLGGEENEQYF	TGTGCCAGCACCCTCGGGGGGGAGGAGAACGAGCAGTACTTC
11	few	TRBV7-9	TRBJ1-1	TRBD1	CASSQTGEAFF	TGTGCCAGCAGCCAGACAGGGGAAGCTTTCTTT
14	few	TRBV29-1	TRBJ2-3	TRBD2	CSVEGLAGVLSQYF	TGCAGCGTTGAGGGACTAGCGGGGGTACTTTCGCAGTATTTT
14	few	TRBV6-5	TRBJ2-3	NA	CASSYYSLTDTQYF	TGTGCCAGCAGTTACTACAGCCTCACAGATACGCAGTATTTT
12	NA	TRBV7-9	TRBJ2-5	NA	CASKHLQETQYF	TGTGCCAGCAAACATCTCCAAGAGACCCAGTACTTC
14	NA	TRBV12-3/TRBV12-4	TRBJ2-5	NA	CASSLGRVEETQYF	TGTGCCAGCAGTTTAGGTAGGGTGGAAGAGACCCAGTACTTC
15	NA	TRBV29-1	TRBJ2-1	NA	CSVEDLGTRYNEQFF	TGCAGCGTTGAAGATCTGGGGACAAGGTACAATGAGCAGTTCTTC
13	once	TRBV29-1	TRBJ1-1	NA	CSVGDGINAEAFF	TGCAGCGTTGGGGACGGGATTAACGCTGAAGCTTTCTTT
13	NA	TRBV7-6	TRBJ2-1	NA	CACSLLGRNEQFF	TGTGCCTGCAGCTTATTAGGTAGGAATGAGCAGTTCTTC
15	NA	TRBV19	TRBJ1-6	TRBD1	CASTPTGGTHSPLHF	TGTGCCAGTACCCCGACAGGGGGGACACATTCACCCCTCCACTTT
12	many	TRBV7-9	TRBJ2-7	NA	CASSLARGEQYF	TGTGCCAGCAGCTTAGCGCGGGGAGAGCAGTACTTC
18	NA	TRBV7-3	TRBJ2-3	TRBD2	CPSSSGIQRGVRRHTQYF	TGTCCCAGCAGCTCCGGAATTCAGCGGGGGGTCCGGCGGCATACGCAGTATTTT
14	NA	TRBV28	TRBJ2-2	NA	CASTRGVNTGELFF	TGTGCCAGCACTCGTGGGGTGAACACCGGGGAGCTGTTTTTT
18	few	TRBV12-3/TRBV12-4	TRBJ2-5	TRBD1	CASSSPGQATNLQETQYF	TGTGCCAGCAGCTCCCCCGGACAGGCTACTAACCTCCAAGAGACCCAGTACTTC
15	NA	TRBV5-1	TRBJ1-5	NA	CASSLDLSSNQPQHF	TGCGCCAGCAGCTTGGATTTAAGTAGCAATCAGCCCCAGCATTTT
16	many	TRBV4-2	TRBJ2-7	NA	CASSQDLDLSSYEQYF	TGTGCCAGCAGCCAAGATTTGGATTTAAGCTCCTACGAGCAGTACTTC
14	NA	TRBV5-1	TRBJ1-1	NA	CASSLSGENTEAFF	TGCGCCAGCAGCTTGTCGGGAGAGAACACTGAAGCTTTCTTT
13	NA	TRBV6-5	TRBJ2-7	NA	CASSYGSRSEQYF	TGTGCCAGCAGTTACGGGAGTCGGTCCGAGCAGTACTTC
15	NA	TRBV4-1	TRBJ1-2	TRBD1	CASSQADRENYGYTF	TGCGCCAGCAGCCAAGCGGACAGGGAGAACTATGGCTACACCTTC